These T cell receptor beta chains were read from a single sample in a study of cytomegalovirus exposure and HLA in healthy donors. Generated by immunoSEQ multiplex PCR, the TCRdb table keeps only in-frame clones and is missing some. This sample has over 200,000 clones; over 80% occur once, and the top ten carry over 12%. The source material was PBMCs. Receptors originate from a woman between 25 and 40 years old in good health and CMV-seropositive. Each CDR3 is given with its conserved first and last residue. A D gene is named only where the DNA matches it firmly. The size of a clone is reported for some rows only, either as once, few or many, or as a class for expanded clones.

j_call v_call d_call clone_size cdr3_aa cdr3_nt
TRBJ2-5 TRBV10-1 TRBD2 once CASSDFSFPGLGEVAGETQYF TGCGCCAGCAGTGACTTCTCTTTCCCGGGACTTGGTGAGGTAGCGGGGGAGACCCAGTACTTC
TRBJ1-1 TRBV4-1 . . CASSHLIGTEAFF TGCGCCAGCAGCCACCTCATAGGCACTGAAGCTTTCTTT
TRBJ1-2 TRBV28 . . CASSLRRVDDYGYTF TGTGCCAGCAGTTTACGCAGGGTCGATGACTATGGCTACACCTTC
TRBJ2-1 TRBV25-1 . many CASSEGSGPYNEQFF TGTGCCAGCAGTGAAGGGAGCGGACCCTACAATGAGCAGTTCTTC
TRBJ2-6 TRBV5-1 . . CASSFPEHSGANVLTF TGCGCCAGCAGCTTTCCTGAGCACTCTGGGGCCAACGTCCTGACTTTC
TRBJ2-7 TRBV28 . . CASSHPERDRSYEQYF TGTGCCAGCAGCCACCCCGAACGGGACCGTAGCTACGAGCAGTACTTC
TRBJ2-7 TRBV27 TRBD1 . CASSLSSGTESYEQYF TGTGCCAGCAGTTTATCGTCCGGGACAGAATCCTACGAGCAGTACTTC
TRBJ1-2 TRBV6-5 TRBD1 . CASGQGPQGYTF TGTGCCAGTGGACAGGGGCCTCAAGGCTACACCTTC
TRBJ2-2 TRBV27 . . CASSSVTTGELFF TGTGCCAGCAGTTCAGTCACCACCGGGGAGCTGTTTTTT
TRBJ2-7 TRBV13 TRBD1 . CASSSDRGTYEQYF TGTGCCAGCAGCTCTGACAGGGGAACCTACGAGCAGTACTTC
TRBJ1-1 TRBV29-1 . . CSVHLGLVGTEAFF TGCAGCGTTCATCTAGGGCTAGTCGGCACTGAAGCTTTCTTT
TRBJ1-2 TRBV12-5 . . CASGLWHGYTF TGTGCTAGTGGTTTGTGGCATGGCTACACCTTC
TRBJ2-7 TRBV9 . few CASSVGGSSYEQYF TGTGCCAGCAGCGTAGGGGGGAGCTCCTACGAGCAGTACTTC
TRBJ2-7 TRBV7-2 . once CASSSQDSYYEQYF TGTGCCAGCAGCTCCCAGGACAGTTATTACGAGCAGTACTTC
TRBJ2-1 TRBV30 . . CAWSVVSYDEQFF TGTGCCTGGAGTGTTGTCAGCTACGATGAGCAGTTCTTC
TRBJ1-2 TRBV2 . . CARRPAGAVYGYTF TGTGCCAGACGACCAGCGGGGGCCGTCTATGGCTACACCTTC
TRBJ2-7 TRBV19 . . CASSMSRESSYEQYF TGTGCCAGTAGTATGAGTAGGGAAAGCTCCTACGAGCAGTACTTC
TRBJ1-5 TRBV5-5 TRBD1 . CASSWGTGGDQPQHF TGTGCCAGCAGCTGGGGGACAGGGGGCGATCAGCCCCAGCATTTT
TRBJ1-1 TRBV29-1 . . CSVDAKLTNTEAFF TGCAGCGTTGATGCTAAGCTTACGAACACTGAAGCTTTCTTT
TRBJ1-4 TRBV30 TRBD1 . CAWTRTGGEKLFF TGTGCCTGGACGCGGACAGGGGGGGAAAAACTGTTTTTT
TRBJ1-1 TRBV20-1 . . CSASAREAFF TGCAGTGCTTCGGCCAGGGAGGCTTTCTTT
TRBJ1-5 TRBV6-5 . . CATGGGYQPQHF TGTGCCACCGGGGGGGGGTATCAGCCCCAGCATTTT
TRBJ2-7 TRBV11-3 TRBD1 . CASSQGQFLYEQYF TGTGCCAGCAGCCAGGGACAGTTCCTTTACGAGCAGTACTTC
TRBJ2-6 TRBV28 . . CASRTSGANVLTF TGTGCCAGCAGAACTTCTGGGGCCAACGTCCTGACTTTC
TRBJ2-1 TRBV27 . . CASSLWLGGGSYNEQFF TGTGCCAGCAGTTTATGGTTAGGGGGAGGCTCCTACAATGAGCAGTTCTTC
TRBJ2-7 TRBV20-1 . . CSALPYEQYF TGCAGTGCCCTTCCTTACGAGCAGTACTTC
TRBJ1-5 TRBV2 TRBD1 . CASRIGQGRQPQHF TGTGCCAGCAGGATAGGACAGGGTCGGCAGCCCCAGCATTTT
TRBJ2-2 TRBV30 TRBD2 . CACPFGLGGTGELFF TGTGCCTGCCCCTTTGGACTAGGAGGCACCGGGGAGCTGTTTTTT
TRBJ2-7 TRBV5-4 . . CASSLDPTAREQYF TGTGCCAGCAGCTTGGATCCTACCGCTCGCGAGCAGTACTTC
TRBJ1-1 TRBV5-1 . . CASSLLVNTEAFF TGCGCCAGCAGCTTGTTGGTGAACACTGAAGCTTTCTTT
TRBJ2-7 TRBV6-5 . . CASNQAVGVFEQYF TGTGCCAGCAACCAAGCAGTGGGCGTCTTCGAGCAGTACTTC